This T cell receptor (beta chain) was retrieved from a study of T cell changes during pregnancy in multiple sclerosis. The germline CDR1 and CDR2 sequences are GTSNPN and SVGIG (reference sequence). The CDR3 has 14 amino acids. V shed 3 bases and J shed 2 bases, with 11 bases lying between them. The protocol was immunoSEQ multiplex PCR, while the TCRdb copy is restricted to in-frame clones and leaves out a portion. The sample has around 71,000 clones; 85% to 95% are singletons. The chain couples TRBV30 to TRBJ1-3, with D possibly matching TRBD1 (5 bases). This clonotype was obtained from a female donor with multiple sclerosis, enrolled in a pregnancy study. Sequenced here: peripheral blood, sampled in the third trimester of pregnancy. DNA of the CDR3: TGTGCCTGGAGCCGAACGGGGGCTGGAAACACCATATATTTT. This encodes CAWSRTGAGNTIYF.